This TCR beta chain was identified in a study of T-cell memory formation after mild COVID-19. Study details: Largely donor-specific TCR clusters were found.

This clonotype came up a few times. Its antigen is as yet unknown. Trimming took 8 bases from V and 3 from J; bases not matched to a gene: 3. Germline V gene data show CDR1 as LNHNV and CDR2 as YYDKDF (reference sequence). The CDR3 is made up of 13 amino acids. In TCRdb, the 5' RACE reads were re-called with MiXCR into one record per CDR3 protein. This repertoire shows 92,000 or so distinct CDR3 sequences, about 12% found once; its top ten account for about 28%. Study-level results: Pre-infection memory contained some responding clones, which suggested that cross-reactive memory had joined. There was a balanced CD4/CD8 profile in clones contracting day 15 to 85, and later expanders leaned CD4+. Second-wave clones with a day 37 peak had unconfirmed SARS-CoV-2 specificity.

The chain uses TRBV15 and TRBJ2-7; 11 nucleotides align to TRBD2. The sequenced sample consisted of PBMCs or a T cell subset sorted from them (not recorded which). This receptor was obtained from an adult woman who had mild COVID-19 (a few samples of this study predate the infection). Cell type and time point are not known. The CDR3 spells CATGTSGYYEQYF. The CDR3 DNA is TGTGCCACCGGGACTAGCGGATACTACGAGCAGTACTTC. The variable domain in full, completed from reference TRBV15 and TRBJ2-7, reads DAMVIQNPRYQVTQFGKPVTLSCSQTLNHNVMYWYQQKSSQAPKLLFHYYDKDFNNEADTPDNFQSRRPNTSFCFLDIRSPGLGDTAMYLCATGTSGYYEQYFGPGTRLTVT.